Given below is one TCR beta chain in context. The target antigen is unknown. This sample was included in a study of cytomegalovirus exposure and HLA in healthy donors. Broader study findings: In a later analysis, productive TCRs from donors in an Asian-associated ancestry cluster reportedly carried fewer N-insertions than the cohort mean.

It was with 60 Vbeta and 13 Jbeta primers that the PCR ran. TCRdb keeps only in-frame clones here, not all; method: immunoSEQ multiplex PCR. The data hold fewer than 300,000 clones, with 70% to 90% observed a single time. This CDR3 contains 14 residues. Germline lookup yields CDR1 SGHRS and CDR2 YFSETQ. V shed 0 bases and J 4 bases; nucleotides not matched to a gene: 3. The origin of this receptor is a man between 35 and 55 years old in good health and CMV-seropositive. The material sequenced was PBMCs. The chain couples TRBV5-1 to TRBJ2-7; TRBD1 agrees at 8 bases. CDR3 in DNA: TGCGCCAGCAGCTTGGCCGGGGACAGGTACGAGCAGTACTTC. Translating gives CASSLAGDRYEQYF. Supplemented by reference TRBV5-1 and TRBJ2-7, the full variable domain reads KAGVTQTPRYLIKTRGQQVTLSCSPISGHRSVSWYQQTPGQGLQFLFEYFSETQRNKGNFPGRFSGRQFSNSRSEMNVSTLELGDSALYLCASSLAGDRYEQYFGPGTRLTVT.